The 25 T cell receptor beta chains given below trace back to one sample, sequenced in a study of blood T cell repertoires in COVID-19. Here immunoSEQ multiplex PCR was the method, and the copy in TCRdb shows in-frame clones only, minus some. Here the sample spans 80,000 to 100,000 clones, around 84% being singletons. Input material: peripheral blood. The receptors were sampled from a woman aged 55-69 years in a cohort sampled during active or convalescent COVID-19.

The chain combines TRBV7-2 with TRBJ2-7; no definite D call. The CDR3 is made up of 13 amino acids. Germline V lookup: CDR1 SGHTA, CDR2 FQGNSA. Trimming stripped 5 bases from V and 4 bases from J, with 12 bases between. DNA of the CDR3: TGTGCCAGCAGCCCCTCTATCGGGTACGAGCAGTACTTC. It yields the protein CASSPSIGYEQYF.

The rearrangement links TRBV27 to TRBJ2-5, with 14 bases identical to TRBD2. The germline CDR1 and CDR2 sequences are MNHEY and SMNVEV (reference sequence). Trimming took 6 bases from V and 4 from J; bases not matched to a gene: 10. CDR3 length: 17 residues. The CDR3 DNA reads TGTGCCAGCAGCCCCAAAGGGACTAGCGGGAGAGGAGAGACCCAGTACTTC. This encodes CASSPKGTSGRGETQYF.

The chain carries TRBV5-1 and TRBJ2-1; D gene ambiguous. This CDR3 spans 12 amino acids. V lost 0 bases to trimming and J lost 9 bases, with 7 bases between them. Germline values: CDR1 SGHRS, CDR2 YFSETQ. The CDR3 sequence: CASSLALGEQFF. In DNA form, the CDR3 reads TGCGCCAGCAGCTTGGCCCTAGGTGAGCAGTTCTTC.

This rearrangement joins TRBV7-8 to TRBJ1-1, with D tentatively TRBD1 (6 bases). Trimming shortened V by 6 bases and J by 7 bases, and 18 bases separated the two germline ends. Germline loops: CDR1 SGHVS, CDR2 FQNEAQ. The CDR3 loop spans 14 amino acids. CDR3 loop: CASSLTGGRGEAFF. DNA for the CDR3: TGTGCCAGCAGTCTCACGGGGGGCAGGGGTGAAGCTTTCTTT. The full variable domain, completed using reference TRBV7-8 and TRBJ1-1, is GAGVSQSPRYKVAKRGQDVALRCDPISGHVSLFWYQQALGQGPEFLTYFQNEAQLDKSGLPSDRFFAERPEGSVSTLKIQRTQQEDSAVYLCASSLTGGRGEAFFGQGTRLTVV.

This chain links TRBV11-1 with TRBJ2-2, with 7 nucleotides matching TRBD2. CDR3 length: 15 residues. With 2 bases clipped from V and 1 base from J, the junction kept 1 base outside the gene matches. Germline values: CDR1 SGHAT, CDR2 FQDESV (reference sequence). CDR3 region: CASSLTGGNTGELFF. The CDR3, as DNA: TGTGCCAGCAGCTTAACGGGAGGGAACACCGGGGAGCTGTTTTTT.

The chain joins TRBV7-3 to TRBJ2-1, with 7 bases fitting TRBD2. The germline V gene has CDR1 SGHTA and CDR2 FQGTGA. After removal of 4 bases from V and 6 bases from J, the junction contained 9 bases not matched to a gene. The CDR3 is 15 residues long. The CDR3 DNA is TGTGCCAGCAGCTCCCGACTAGCCCGAGCCAATGAGCAGTTCTTC. Its translation: CASSSRLARANEQFF.

The rearrangement links TRBV11-3 to TRBJ2-5; 7 bases line up with TRBD1. The CDR3 length is 12 residues. Germline lookup yields CDR1 SGHNT and CDR2 YENEEA. Losses at the gene ends were 5 bases for V and 4 bases for J; bases not matched to a gene: 1. The CDR3 nucleotides are TGTGCCAGCAGCAGGACAGGAGAGACCCAGTACTTC. As protein: CASSRTGETQYF. Combining the CDR3 with reference TRBV11-3 and TRBJ2-5 gives the whole variable domain EAGVVQSPRYKIIEKKQPVAFWCNPISGHNTLYWYLQNLGQGPELLIRYENEEAVDDSQLPKDRFSAERLKGVDSTLKIQPAELGDSAVYLCASSRTGETQYFGPGTRLLVL.

This chain connects TRBV4-1 to TRBJ1-5, with D perhaps matching TRBD1 (5 bases). The CDR3 length is 16 residues. CDR1 MGHRA and CDR2 YSYEKL come from the germline V gene. Trimming took off 0 bases at V and 4 bases at J, with 13 bases between the two ends. The CDR3 coding sequence is TGCGCCAGCAGCCAAGAATCGGGGGTCAGGAATCAGCCCCAGCATTTT. Translating it yields CASSQESGVRNQPQHF.

The rearrangement links TRBV7-2 to TRBJ1-1, with TRBD1 identical over 10 bases. With V trimmed by 5 bases and J by 5 bases, 5 bases remained unmatched. Germline CDR1 SGHTA, CDR2 FQGNSA. This CDR3 region has 14 residues. The chain's CDR3 is CASSRDRGTTEAFF. The CDR3 coding sequence is TGTGCCAGCAGCCGGGACAGGGGAACGACTGAAGCTTTCTTT. Based on the CDR3 plus reference TRBV7-2 and TRBJ1-1, the full variable domain is GAGVSQSPSNKVTEKGKDVELRCDPISGHTALYWYRQSLGQGLEFLIYFQGNSAPDKSGLPSDRFSAERTGGSVSTLTIQRTQQEDSAVYLCASSRDRGTTEAFFGQGTRLTVV.

This clone was seen a handful of times. The rearrangement uses TRBV28 and TRBJ2-1, with D perhaps matching TRBD1 (5 bases). V was trimmed by 3 bases and J by 10 bases, leaving 16 bases between them. This CDR3 has 14 residues. The germline V gene encodes CDR1 MDHEN and CDR2 SYDVKM. CDR3 DNA: TGTGCCAGCAGTTTCCCCCCCAGGGTACGCGAGCAGTTCTTC. Translated, it gives CASSFPPRVREQFF.

The chain couples TRBV6-2 or TRBV6-3 to TRBJ2-1; possibly TRBD2 for D (6 bases). CDR1 and CDR2 (germline): MNHEY, SVGEGT. V lost 4 bases, J lost 0 bases, and 10 bases lay in between. The CDR3 extends over 15 amino acids. The DNA of the CDR3 is TGTGCCAGCAGTTCGGTGGGAGGCTCCTACAATGAGCAGTTCTTC. Translated: CASSSVGGSYNEQFF.

J is TRBJ1-1 and V is TRBV27, with a possible D match to TRBD1 (6 bases). There are 15 residues in the CDR3. The V end was cut by 0 bases, the J end by 3 bases, with 11 bases between. Germline V gene lookup returns CDR1 MNHEY and CDR2 SMNVEV (reference sequence). This CDR3 is CASSLSMGAYTEAFF. CDR3 DNA sequence: TGTGCCAGCAGTTTATCGATGGGGGCGTACACTGAAGCTTTCTTT.

This chain uses TRBV6-6 with TRBJ2-7; D perhaps matches TRBD2 (6 bases). Germline loops: CDR1 MNHNY, CDR2 SVGAGI (reference sequence). Trimming pared 9 bases from V and 2 bases from J, leaving 17 bases between. The CDR3 is 14 residues long. The DNA for the CDR3 is TGTGCCAGTGCCCGGACGGAGGGTACCTACGAGCAGTACTTC. Protein sequence: CASARTEGTYEQYF.

The rearrangement uses TRBV3-1 (or the pseudogene TRBV3-2) and TRBJ2-3, with D maybe TRBD2 (6 bases). Trimming shortened V by 4 bases and J by 4 bases, and 18 bases separated the two germline ends. CDR1 and CDR2 (germline): LGHDT, YNNKEL (reference sequence). CDR3 size: 16 residues. This CDR3 reads CASSLGLHGGADTQYF. The CDR3 bases are TGTGCCAGCAGCCTGGGACTCCACGGCGGGGCAGATACGCAGTATTTT.

V gene TRBV5-1 combines with J gene TRBJ2-1; 9 nucleotides align to TRBD1. The CDR3 has 18 amino acids. The germline V gene encodes CDR1 SGHRS and CDR2 YFSETQ. V gave up 0 bases and J gave up 10 bases; unmatched junction bases: 17. CDR3 protein: CASSLGFTRDRVAEEQFF. The CDR3 nucleotides read TGCGCCAGCAGCTTGGGATTCACCCGGGACAGGGTGGCGGAAGAGCAGTTCTTC.

The chain joins TRBV19 to TRBJ2-1, with TRBD2 matching over 13 bases. J lost 14 bases, V lost 1 base, and 5 bases had no gene match. Germline CDR1 and CDR2: LNHDA and SQIVND (reference sequence). This CDR3 spans 14 amino acids. For the CDR3, the DNA is TGTGCCAGTAGTATAGGAACTAGCGGGAGGGCTGAGTTCTTC. This translates into CASSIGTSGRAEFF.

CDR3 sequence reads: CASSPFWGQGRSGNTIYF. The DNA for the CDR3 is TGTGCCAGCAGTCCATTTTGGGGACAGGGGAGGTCTGGAAACACCATATATTTT. V gene TRBV28 combines with J gene TRBJ1-3; 10 bases fit TRBD1. CDR1 is MDHEN and CDR2 is SYDVKM in the germline V gene. The CDR3 extends over 18 amino acids. J was trimmed by 1 base and V by 5 bases; bases with no gene match: 11. Combining the CDR3 with reference TRBV28 and TRBJ1-3 gives the whole variable domain DVKVTQSSRYLVKRTGEKVFLECVQDMDHENMFWYRQDPGLGLRLIYFSYDVKMKEKGDIPEGYSVSREKKERFSLILESASTNQTSMYLCASSPFWGQGRSGNTIYFGEGSWLTVV.

The chain has TRBV18 and TRBJ2-3, with TRBD2 matching over 8 bases. V was pared by 2 bases and J by 3 bases, with 4 bases of the junction left unmatched. This CDR3 is built from 15 residues. Germline V lookup: CDR1 KGHSH, CDR2 LQKENI. Here the CDR3 DNA reads TGTGCCAGCTCACCATCTTTAGCGGGGACAGATACGCAGTATTTT. Its protein is CASSPSLAGTDTQYF.

The CDR3 region has the DNA TGTGCCAGCAGCTTGGGACAGGGCCTTGGAAACACCATATATTTT. Translation: CASSLGQGLGNTIYF. The chain couples TRBV11-2 to TRBJ1-3; 9 bases are a match to TRBD1. The CDR3 contains 15 residues. J lost 3 bases, V lost 3 bases, and 3 bases had no gene match. CDR1 and CDR2 from the germline V gene are SGHAT and FQNNGV.

The rearrangement links TRBV2 to TRBJ2-3; 11 bases match TRBD1. Germline trimming cut 10 bases from V and 3 bases from J; bases unmatched to any gene: 6. The CDR3 totals 14 residues. Germline lookup yields CDR1 SNHLY and CDR2 FYNNEI. This CDR3 reads CATSRDRGTDTQYF. The CDR3 nucleotides read TGTGCCACCTCCCGGGACAGGGGGACAGATACGCAGTATTTT.

The V call is TRBV5-6, the J call TRBJ1-5; a weak D match, TRBD1 (5 bases). The length of the CDR3 is 17 residues. Germline assignment: CDR1 SGHDT and CDR2 YYEEEE. V was clipped by 2 bases and J by 0 bases, with 15 bases between them. The CDR3 DNA reads as TGTGCCAGCAGCTTATATACAGGAATGGATAGCAATCAGCCCCAGCATTTT. The encoded protein is CASSLYTGMDSNQPQHF.

The sample holds a few counts of this clone. The rearrangement uses TRBV9 and TRBJ1-5, with D perhaps TRBD1 (5 bases). CDR1 is SGDLS and CDR2 is YYNGEE in the germline V gene. The CDR3 totals 15 residues. Trimming pared 4 bases from V and 3 bases from J, leaving 14 bases between. Here the CDR3 DNA reads TGTGCCAGCAGCCCAGAGGGCGGGACCAATCAGCCCCAGCATTTT. Translating gives CASSPEGGTNQPQHF.

This clone was seen only once. The V gene is TRBV5-1, the J gene TRBJ1-1; weak D call: TRBD1 (6 bases). Germline V gene lookup returns CDR1 SGHRS and CDR2 YFSETQ. The CDR3 is 12 residues long. The V end lost 4 bases, the J end lost 8 bases, and 12 bases lay between the germline ends. The CDR3 here is CASSTTGTEAFF. CDR3 nucleotides: TGCGCCAGCAGCACAACCGGGACAGAAGCTTTCTTT.

This clone was observed a few times. This chain joins TRBV6-1 and TRBJ2-7; weak D call: TRBD2 (6 bases). CDR3 length: 15 residues. V was shortened by 2 bases and J by 4 bases, with 15 bases between the two germline ends. CDR1 and CDR2 from the germline V gene are MNHNS and SASEGT. This CDR3 reads CASSERAGSPYEQYF. The CDR3 coding sequence is TGTGCCAGCAGTGAAAGGGCGGGGAGCCCGTACGAGCAGTACTTC.

This chain uses TRBV4-2 with TRBJ2-2, with 8 bases matching TRBD2. CDR1 and CDR2 from the germline V gene are LGHNA and YNFKEQ. The CDR3 has 15 residues. After removal of 1 base from V and 6 bases from J, the junction contained 4 bases not matched to a gene. CDR3 loop: CASSQGAGDAGELFF. DNA for the CDR3: TGTGCCAGCAGCCAAGGAGCGGGAGACGCCGGGGAGCTGTTTTTT.